These 21 T cell receptor beta chains were sequenced from one sample in a study of early T cells in non-severe SARS-CoV-2 infection. One entry per CDR3 protein, called by TCRdb with MiXCR from the 5' RACE reads. Of 85,000 to 90,000 distinct CDR3 sequences detected, approximately 14% appear once; the ten largest clones hold approximately 0.5%. Input material: whole blood. These receptor sequences come from an adult who was a healthcare worker with PCR-confirmed SARS-CoV-2 infection or an uninfected control (not recorded which).

This clonotype was seen at least ten times. The chain has TRBV5-5 and TRBJ2-7, with TRBD1 matching 10 bases. The germline CDR1 and CDR2 sequences are SGHKS and YYEKEE (reference sequence). After removal of 2 bases from V and 2 bases from J, the junction contained 7 bases not matched to a gene. This CDR3 contains 16 residues. CDR3 protein: CASSFGQGVNPYEQYV. The CDR3 DNA reads TGTGCCAGCAGCTTCGGACAGGGGGTGAACCCCTACGAGCAGTACGTC.

The table lists this clonotype with a few counts. The CDR3: CASSKVQSSGSPTEAFF. CDR3 DNA sequence: TGTGCCAGCAGTAAAGTGCAGAGTTCAGGGTCTCCTACTGAAGCTTTCTTT. The chain employs TRBV6-5 and TRBJ1-1, with D possibly matching TRBD1 (5 bases). Trimming pared 5 bases from V and 5 bases from J, leaving 24 bases between. Per germline, CDR1 MNHEY and CDR2 SVGAGI. This CDR3 comprises 17 residues.

This chain links TRBV5-1 with TRBJ2-4; 10 nucleotides align to TRBD2. V was clipped by 0 bases and J by 3 bases; unmatched bases: 6. The CDR3 is made up of 17 amino acids. Germline CDR1 reads SGHRS; CDR2 reads YFSETQ. DNA of the CDR3: TGCGCCAGCAGCTTGGTTTCTAGCGGGGGAGGCAAAAACATTCAGTACTTC. Its translation is CASSLVSSGGGKNIQYF.

This clonotype was detected a few times. The chain uses TRBV6-2 or TRBV6-3 and TRBJ2-6; possible D gene TRBD1, 6 bases. The CDR3 is made up of 20 amino acids. V lost 6 bases, J lost 0 bases, and 24 bases lay in between. CDR1 and CDR2 from the germline V gene are MNHEY and SVGEGT. Here the CDR3 reads CASRPFGFAGDVSGANVLTF. The CDR3 region has the DNA TGTGCCAGCAGACCGTTCGGTTTCGCAGGGGATGTCTCTGGGGCCAACGTCCTGACTTTC.

This clonotype has only a few counts. This chain links TRBV11-2 with TRBJ2-1; D not resolved. The CDR3 loop spans 16 amino acids. Germline loops: CDR1 SGHAT, CDR2 FQNNGV. V was trimmed by 3 bases and J by 0 bases, leaving 12 bases between them. The CDR3 protein is CASSFQVDSSYNEQFF. The CDR3 DNA reads as TGTGCCAGCAGCTTCCAAGTCGATAGCTCCTACAATGAGCAGTTCTTC. Combining the CDR3 with reference TRBV11-2 and TRBJ2-1 gives the whole variable domain EAGVAQSPRYKIIEKRQSVAFWCNPISGHATLYWYQQILGQGPKLLIQFQNNGVVDDSQLPKDRFSAERLKGVDSTLKIQPAKLEDSAVYLCASSFQVDSSYNEQFFGPGTRLTVL.

This clonotype was detected a few times. The chain combines TRBV7-3 with TRBJ2-1; perhaps TRBD1 as D (6 bases). V shed 3 bases and J shed 7 bases, with 16 bases lying between them. CDR3 length equals 15 residues. Germline V lookup: CDR1 SGHTA, CDR2 FQGTGA. The CDR3 DNA reads as TGTGCCAGCAGCTTGAGCCTGACAGGAACAAATGAGCAGTTCTTC. Protein: CASSLSLTGTNEQFF.

This clonotype was recorded a few times. The rearrangement links TRBV6-5 to TRBJ1-2; 9 positions agree with TRBD1. Germline CDR1 is MNHEY and CDR2 is SVGAGI. Trimming cost V 2 bases and J 7 bases; bases outside gene matches: 8. CDR3 length: 15 residues. The CDR3 nucleotides read TGTGCCAGCAGTTACGGGGGGACAGGGACTCTTGGCTACACCTTC. It specifies CASSYGGTGTLGYTF.

This clonotype turned up a few times. CDR3 region: CASSTAPLNMGDTQYF. For the CDR3, the DNA is TGTGCCAGCAGCACGGCGCCTCTTAACATGGGCGATACGCAGTATTTT. The V call is TRBV11-1, the J call TRBJ2-3, with D unresolved. Germline V gene lookup returns CDR1 SGHAT and CDR2 FQDESV (reference sequence). This CDR3 has 16 amino acids. Trimming removed 5 bases at V and 6 bases at J, with 21 bases between. Variable domain in full (rest from reference TRBV11-1 and TRBJ2-3): EAEVAQSPRYKITEKSQAVAFWCDPISGHATLYWYRQILGQGPELLVQFQDESVVDDSQLPKDRFSAERLKGVDSTLKIQPAELGDSAMYLCASSTAPLNMGDTQYFGPGTRLTVL.

This clonotype has more than one count but fewer than ten. The chain has TRBV21-1 and TRBJ1-4; the table's D gene call, TRBD1, was not cross checked with the DNA. TRBV21-1 is marked as a pseudogene. This CDR3 has 17 residues. DNA of the CDR3: TGTGCCAGCAGCAGAAGACAGGGCTCTGCAACTAATGAAAAACTGTTTTTT. It specifies CASSRRQGSATNEKLFF.

This clonotype has only a few counts. This chain links TRBV12-3 or TRBV12-4 with TRBJ2-2, with TRBD1 identical over 8 bases. Losses at the gene ends were 3 bases for V and 1 base for J; bases not matched to a gene: 10. The CDR3 runs 18 residues. The chain's CDR3 is CASSFNAGGVMNTGELFF. CDR3 DNA sequence: TGTGCCAGCAGTTTTAACGCAGGGGGCGTTATGAACACCGGGGAGCTGTTTTTT.

This clonotype was observed a handful of times. The CDR3 loop is CASSVQGDEQFF. The CDR3 nucleotides read TGTGCCAGCAGCGTTCAGGGGGATGAGCAGTTCTTC. V and J are TRBV7-2 and TRBJ2-1; 7 bases match TRBD1. The V gene's germline CDR1 is SGHTA and CDR2 FQGNSA. After removal of 5 bases from V and 8 bases from J, the junction contained 3 bases not matched to a gene. CDR3 length equals 12 residues. The entire variable domain, with the rest obtained from reference TRBV7-2 and TRBJ2-1, is as follows: GAGVSQSPSNKVTEKGKDVELRCDPISGHTALYWYRQSLGQGLEFLIYFQGNSAPDKSGLPSDRFSAERTGGSVSTLTIQRTQQEDSAVYLCASSVQGDEQFFGPGTRLTVL.

Many counts were recorded for this clonotype. This chain uses TRBV9 with TRBJ2-5; the D gene is possibly TRBD1 (6 bases). The CDR3 spans 16 residues. Trimming cost V 3 bases and J 2 bases, with 17 bases left between them. Germline-derived CDR1 and CDR2 are SGDLS and YYNGEE. This CDR3 is CASSDGTGTKQETQYF. In nucleotides, the CDR3 is TGTGCCAGCAGCGATGGCACCGGGACAAAGCAAGAGACCCAGTACTTC.

The genes are TRBV2 and TRBJ2-3; 8 bases agree with TRBD1. With 7 bases clipped from V and 5 bases from J, the junction kept 5 bases outside the gene matches. The CDR3 loop spans 13 amino acids. The V gene's germline CDR1 is SNHLY and CDR2 FYNNEI. CDR3 sequence reads: CASTMGQVDTQYF. In DNA form, the CDR3 reads TGTGCCAGCACCATGGGACAGGTAGATACGCAGTATTTT.

The chain is built from TRBV27 and TRBJ2-1; TRBD2 matches at 13 bases. The CDR3 spans 18 residues. J was trimmed by 4 bases and V by 2 bases; bases with no gene match: 8. The germline gives CDR1 MNHEY, CDR2 SMNVEV (reference sequence). CDR3 region: CASSLPGLAGNLYNEQFF. The DNA for the CDR3 is TGTGCCAGCAGTTTACCGGGACTAGCGGGGAATCTGTACAATGAGCAGTTCTTC.

This clonotype was counted ten times or more. The rearrangement joins TRBV12-3 or TRBV12-4 to TRBJ1-1, with unresolved D. The CDR3 runs to 13 residues. Deletions cut 6 bases from V and 6 bases from J, with 14 bases between. The CDR3 DNA reads TGTGCCAGCAGCTACCATATGAGCGCTGAAGCTTTCTTT. This codes for CASSYHMSAEAFF.

This clonotype was observed many times. The chain recombines TRBV27 with TRBJ2-3, with unresolved D. The V end was cut by 0 bases, the J end by 6 bases, with 10 bases between. From germline, CDR1 is MNHEY and CDR2 SMNVEV (reference sequence). The CDR3 is 14 residues long. The CDR3 region is CASSLSSGFDTQYF. The CDR3 DNA reads TGTGCCAGCAGTTTATCTTCCGGCTTCGATACGCAGTATTTT.

This clonotype showed up just a few times. The chain carries TRBV5-1 and TRBJ2-7; possibly TRBD2 for D (5 bases). Trimming removed 7 bases from V and 3 bases from J, with 14 bases in between. Per germline, CDR1 SGHRS and CDR2 YFSETQ. The CDR3 is 13 residues long. Here the CDR3 reads CASYGLWSYEQYV. CDR3 nucleotides: TGCGCCAGCTATGGACTCTGGAGCTACGAGCAGTACGTC.

This clonotype came up a few times. The V call is TRBV12-3 or TRBV12-4, the J call TRBJ1-3, with unresolved D. V shed 4 bases and J shed 4 bases, with 8 bases lying between them. This CDR3 region has 13 residues. This CDR3 is CASSSGRGNTIYF. CDR3 in DNA: TGTGCCAGCAGTTCCGGGAGAGGAAACACCATATATTTT.

Here the CDR3 reads CASSLVAGANYNEQFF. The CDR3 DNA reads TGCGCCAGCAGCTTGGTTGCGGGGGCGAACTACAATGAGCAGTTCTTC. The chain is built from TRBV5-1 and TRBJ2-1; D may be TRBD2 (7 bases). Germline V gives CDR1 SGHRS, CDR2 YFSETQ. The CDR3 runs 16 residues. Trimming left V 0 bases short and J 3 bases short, with 13 bases between.

This chain uses TRBV19 with TRBJ2-3; 11 bases fit TRBD2. Losses at the gene ends were 6 bases for V and 7 bases for J; bases not matched to a gene: 15. This CDR3 spans 17 amino acids. Germline CDR1 reads LNHDA; CDR2 reads SQIVND (reference sequence). CDR3: CASREKASSGGLYTQYF. The CDR3 DNA is TGTGCCAGTAGAGAAAAGGCATCTAGCGGGGGGTTGTATACGCAGTATTTT.

This clonotype has only a few counts. CDR3 sequence reads: CSARYSGGFNEQFF. The CDR3 DNA is TGCAGTGCTAGATATAGCGGAGGATTTAATGAGCAGTTCTTC. The chain links TRBV20-1 to TRBJ2-1, with D possibly being TRBD2 (6 bases). Per the germline V gene, CDR1 is DFQATT and CDR2 is SNEGSKA (reference sequence). The CDR3 totals 14 residues. V lost 2 bases and J lost 7, with 15 bases in between.